This T cell receptor (beta chain) was profiled in a study of persistence of HIV-infected CD4 T cells. In the study overall: Up to about 200 mL blood was drawn at multiple time points; a couple of donors had single-time leukapheresis. Regarding the study as a whole: Antigen-responding cells were enriched for degenerate expanded CDR3beta sequences.

The stimulus was an HIV-1 Gag 15-mer peptide pool, 0.95 to 1 ug/peptide/mL. Responding CD4+ T cells were sorted by upregulation of both CD40 ligand and CD69. Trimming cost V 3 bases and J 6 bases, with 15 bases left between them. The CDR3 extends over 14 amino acids. Germline V gene lookup returns CDR1 KGHSH and CDR2 LQKENI. This clone is a singleton in its sample. The antigen is undetermined. The immunoSEQ assay was version 4, run in survey mode. TCRdb keeps only in-frame clones here, not all; method: immunoSEQ multiplex PCR. The repertoire includes fewer than 15,000 clones, less than 70% of them detected once, and about 7.1% sits in the top ten.

The sample in question was CD4+ T cells sorted from PBMCs after roughly 19-hour stimulation, obtained from a patient who received antiretroviral therapy. The TCR sequence derives from an adult man with HIV who was CMV-seropositive. This chain links TRBV18 with TRBJ2-7, with D unclear. The CDR3, as DNA: TGTGCCAGCTCACCCCCTACTTTTCCTTCCGAGCAGTACTTC. Translation: CASSPPTFPSEQYF.